This T cell receptor beta chain came from a study of blood T cell repertoires in COVID-19 (dated by TCRdb to 2019 to 2021). About the study as a whole: Samples from collaborators originated in the United States, Italy and Spain and spanned both the acute and convalescent phases of COVID-19. HLA class I and class II types, where available, came from metadata supplied by the sample provider rather than from assay-based typing. The material from the prospective study consisted of cDNA or gDNA derived from T cells, B-cell-depleted T cells, or PBMCs. A de-identified subject ID, COVID-19 status, age in years and sex were almost always included in the sample metadata. The repertoires were released in a freely available public database intended as a resource for research on the immune response to SARS-CoV-2. Subjects who had been exposed to COVID-19, were actively infected with it, or had recovered from it provided the deeply sampled blood TCRbeta repertoires that made up the dataset. The samples were drawn from the first 160 participants of the ongoing ImmuneRACE study and from some 1,300 subjects provided by 6 global collaborators. Broader findings and caveats from the paper: Clinical and demographic metadata were provided uncurated, with the amount varying by source and participant.

Its CDR3 holds 14 amino acids, cysteine through phenylalanine. Left in the record is the CDR3 DNA by itself, 42 bases read in frame from the first base. CDR1 LNHDA and CDR2 SQIVND are derived from the germline V gene (reference sequence). Collaborating institutions collected whole blood in K2EDTA tubes following their own protocols. For TCRbeta analysis, collaborators shipped samples in one of three forms: frozen whole blood, isolated PBMCs, or DNA extracted from either of those sample types. About this clone itself: Its specific antigen is unknown. One end of the junction varies from germline; a read error may be responsible. This sample also contains other DNA sequences that code for the same CDR3.

The immunoSEQ Assay, a bias-controlled multiplex PCR, was used to amplify TCRbeta CDR3 regions from genomic DNA. Under the source paper's analysis protocol: The number of nucleated cells in each sample was estimated by amplification of reference gene primers within the assay. To quantify the absolute abundance of each unique TCRbeta CDR3 rearrangement, sequence reads were collapsed and filtered. For each sample, productive Simpson clonality was calculated by taking the square root of Simpson's diversity index across productive rearrangements. TCRdb carries this immuneACCESS record with in-frame sequences only. Its versions omit some clonotypes, under half of them owing to an unresolved V gene in the studies checked, with the rest unexplained. The DNA gave D and trimming, while V, J and clone size come from that table. The sample table holds tens of thousands of clones, of which more than 70% were seen once. The top ten hold approximately 3.3% of the sample.

The chain is encoded by TRBV19 joined to TRBJ1-2; the D region possibly corresponds to TRBD1 (6 bases align). This clonotype was sampled from a human donor in a cohort sampled during active COVID-19. The sample taken for sequencing was peripheral blood. In nucleotide form, the sequence is TGTGCCAGTAGGATACGACAGGAGAACTATGGCTATACCTTC. It translates as CASRIRQENYGYTF.